This is a list of T cell receptor beta chains from one sample in a study of T cell repertoires in ileal Crohn's disease. Produced via immunoSEQ multiplex PCR; TCRdb's table is partial and in-frame only. Of about 3,700 clones in the sample, 60% to 80% were seen once. Sequencing was performed on ileal tissue. These receptors were obtained from an adult with Crohn's disease. Each CDR3 is given with its conserved first and last residue. A D gene is named only where the DNA matches it firmly. Where a row states a size, it is once, few, many or the class of an expanded clone; other rows omit it.

CDR3 DNA	CDR3 protein	V gene	J gene	D gene	clone size
TGTGCCAGCAGCCTAGTGGGGCCAAACACTGAAGCTTTCTTT	CASSLVGPNTEAFF	TRBV11-2	TRBJ1-1	NA	NA
TGTGCCAGCAGCGCCCCACAGGGGCTGGGGAAGTACAATGAGCAGTTCTTC	CASSAPQGLGKYNEQFF	TRBV7-9	TRBJ2-1	TRBD1	NA
TGTGCCAGCAGCTTGCCCCTAGCGGGGGTTACAGATACGCAGTATTTT	CASSLPLAGVTDTQYF	TRBV5-6	TRBJ2-3	TRBD2	NA
TGTGCCAGCAGCTCTGGGACTAGCGGGGGGGCCATGGAGACCCAGTACTTC	CASSSGTSGGAMETQYF	TRBV11-2	TRBJ2-5	TRBD2	once
TGTGCCAGCAGCTTAGGACAGGGGGGTGGTCAGCCCCAGCATTTT	CASSLGQGGGQPQHF	TRBV5-5	TRBJ1-5	TRBD1	NA
TGTGCCAGCAGGACGTCGGGCACTGAAGCTTTCTTT	CASRTSGTEAFF	TRBV6-1	TRBJ1-1	NA	NA
TGTGCCAGTAGCTCTAGGGGGGGTAGTAAGCCCCAGCATTTT	CASSSRGGSKPQHF	TRBV19	TRBJ1-5	NA	NA
TGTGCCAGTAAAATTCCAGGGGACGGGGAGACCCAGTACTTC	CASKIPGDGETQYF	TRBV19	TRBJ2-5	NA	few
TGCGCCAGCAGCCAAGAGGGAGTATCCGCCAATACGCAGTATTTT	CASSQEGVSANTQYF	TRBV4-1	TRBJ2-3	NA	once
TGTGCCAGCTCACCACCGACAGGCCCTTCCTATGGCTACACCTTC	CASSPPTGPSYGYTF	TRBV18	TRBJ1-2	NA	NA
TGTGCCAGCTCACCCCGGGAGAGGACCCCCGGGGAGCTGTTTTTT	CASSPRERTPGELFF	TRBV18	TRBJ2-2	NA	NA
TGTGCCAGCAGCCGCGACAGGGTTTCACCCCTCCACTTT	CASSRDRVSPLHF	TRBV9	TRBJ1-6	TRBD1	NA
TGCAGCGTTGGAATGGGGGGACAGCCCCAGCATTTT	CSVGMGGQPQHF	TRBV29-1	TRBJ1-5	NA	NA
TGTGCCAGCAGTTTATCAAGCGGAGGGATCACTGAAGCTTTCTTT	CASSLSSGGITEAFF	TRBV27	TRBJ1-1	NA	NA
TGCGCCAGCAGCCAAGAGGGACAGGGCTCCTACGAGCAGTACTTC	CASSQEGQGSYEQYF	TRBV4-1	TRBJ2-7	TRBD1	NA
TGCGCCAGCAGCTTGGATGCCGGGAACAATGAGCAGTTCTTC	CASSLDAGNNEQFF	TRBV5-1	TRBJ2-1	NA	NA
TGTGCCAGCAGCCAAGAATGGACAGGGGGCAAAGTGTACACTGAAGCTTTCTTT	CASSQEWTGGKVYTEAFF	TRBV14	TRBJ1-1	TRBD1	NA
TGTGCCAGCAAATTACAGGGATTTACTGAAGCTTTCTTT	CASKLQGFTEAFF	TRBV2	TRBJ1-1	NA	NA